The 5 T cell receptor beta chains given below trace back to one sample, sequenced in a study of cytomegalovirus exposure and HLA in healthy donors. The PCR employed 60 Vbeta primers together with 13 Jbeta primers. Assay: immunoSEQ multiplex PCR; the TCRdb copy retains only in-frame clones and omits some. The sample carries around 150,000 clones, around 79% recorded once. Input material: PBMCs. These receptors came from a man aged 35-49 years in good health and CMV-seropositive.

This chain uses TRBV4-2 with TRBJ1-2; D uncertain. CDR1 and CDR2 from the germline V gene are LGHNA and YNFKEQ. The CDR3 is 13 residues long. V shed 1 base and J shed 4 bases, with 7 bases lying between them. The CDR3: CASSQGTGYGYTF. The CDR3 DNA reads TGTGCCAGCAGCCAAGGAACGGGCTATGGCTACACCTTC.

This clone was counted between two and nine times. The chain employs TRBV7-8 and TRBJ1-6; D may be TRBD1 (6 bases). This CDR3 has 14 amino acids. Per the germline V gene, CDR1 is SGHVS and CDR2 is FQNEAQ. Trimming took off 5 bases at V and 4 bases at J, with 9 bases between the two ends. CDR3 region: CASSVGTYNSPLHF. The CDR3 DNA reads as TGTGCCAGCAGCGTCGGGACATATAATTCACCCCTCCACTTT.

The V and J genes are TRBV19 and TRBJ2-7, with 7 bases matching TRBD2. Germline CDR1 reads LNHDA; CDR2 reads SQIVND (reference sequence). The CDR3 consists of 17 residues. V lost 10 bases to trimming and J lost 8 bases; unmatched junction nucleotides: 26. The CDR3 sequence: CATRKVGAGTTREKQYF. The CDR3 nucleotides are TGTGCCACCAGAAAAGTAGGGGCGGGGACTACCCGGGAGAAGCAGTACTTC.

The chain links TRBV10-2 to TRBJ2-7; 9 nucleotides match TRBD1. The germline V gene has CDR1 WSHSY and CDR2 SAAADI. The ends lost 3 bases at V and 3 bases at J; junction bases unmatched: 3. The CDR3 has 14 residues. The CDR3 spells CASSDGTGFYEQYF. CDR3 sequence (DNA): TGCGCCAGCAGTGATGGGACAGGGTTCTACGAGCAGTACTTC.

This clone was observed once. The chain couples TRBV28 to TRBJ2-7, with 7 bases fitting TRBD2. CDR1 is MDHEN, CDR2 SYDVKM, per germline. The V and J ends lost 1 base and 7 bases, in that order; junction bases with no gene match: 7. CDR3 length equals 14 residues. CDR3 coding DNA: TGTGCCAGCAGTTTATTTGCCTTCGGGGGGGAGCAGTACTTC. This translates into CASSLFAFGGEQYF.